The 26 T cell receptor beta chains presented below share a single source sample, sequenced in a study of OX40 agonist ivuxolimab in advanced cancers. The assay was immunoSEQ multiplex PCR, and TCRdb's table has in-frame clones only and misses some. The repertoire holds 90,000 to 150,000 clones, approximately 92% seen once, with more than 0.45% in the top ten. The source material was CD4+ or CD8+ T cells sorted from blood, sampled in a trial of the OX40 agonist ivuxolimab. All receptors come from an adult with an advanced solid tumor such as melanoma, head and neck, liver or kidney cancer.

This clone occurred a few times. CDR3 nucleotide sequence: TGTGCCAGCAGCCCCCGGACTAGCGGAACCACAGATACGCAGTATTTT. This codes for CASSPRTSGTTDTQYF. The chain has TRBV11-3 and TRBJ2-3, with TRBD2 identical over 10 bases. Germline CDR1 reads SGHNT; CDR2 reads YENEEA. V lost 5 bases, J lost 2 bases, and 7 bases stayed unmatched. This CDR3 has 16 residues.

This clone turned up a few times. V is TRBV7-2 and J is TRBJ1-5; no firm D call. In germline, CDR1 is SGHTA, CDR2 FQGNSA. CDR3 size: 12 residues. V lost 1 base to trimming and J lost 5 bases, with 3 bases between them. The CDR3 DNA follows: TGTGCCAGCAGCTTAGAGCATCAGCCCCAGCATTTT. It yields the protein CASSLEHQPQHF.

The J gene is TRBJ2-5, the V gene TRBV11-2; D not resolved. CDR3 length: 14 amino acids. The V gene lost 1 base and the J gene lost 1 base, with 7 bases spanning the gap. Germline lookup yields CDR1 SGHAT and CDR2 FQNNGV. This CDR3 is CASSLGSGQETQYF. The CDR3 DNA reads TGTGCCAGCAGCTTAGGGTCAGGCCAAGAGACCCAGTACTTC.

The chain employs TRBV7-2 and TRBJ1-5, with a weak D call TRBD1 (5 bases). CDR1 is SGHTA and CDR2 is FQGNSA in the germline V gene. There are 13 residues in the CDR3. The V and J ends lost 5 bases and 3 bases respectively, with 8 bases between them. For the CDR3, the DNA is TGTGCCAGCAGCGGGACTCTCAATCAGCCCCAGCATTTT. The encoded protein is CASSGTLNQPQHF. The complete variable domain, with remaining parts taken from reference TRBV7-2 and TRBJ1-5, reads GAGVSQSPSNKVTEKGKDVELRCDPISGHTALYWYRQSLGQGLEFLIYFQGNSAPDKSGLPSDRFSAERTGGSVSTLTIQRTQQEDSAVYLCASSGTLNQPQHFGDGTRLSIL.

The rearrangement joins TRBV18 to TRBJ1-1; D is uncertain. Germline V gives CDR1 KGHSH, CDR2 LQKENI. Between the trimmed V and J ends, which lost 0 bases and 3 bases, there was a span of 14 bases. CDR3 size: 16 residues. The CDR3 here is CASSPPLQKWDTEAFF. The DNA of the CDR3 is TGTGCCAGCTCACCACCGCTTCAAAAGTGGGACACTGAAGCTTTCTTT.

The chain joins TRBV15 to TRBJ1-2, with 7 bases matching TRBD1. Unmatched junction bases numbered 7, after V lost 0 bases and J lost 6 bases. Germline V gene sequence: CDR1 LNHNV, CDR2 YYDKDF (reference sequence). CDR3 size: 15 residues. This CDR3 reads CATSRDSAGGNGYTF. The CDR3 coding sequence is TGTGCCACCAGCAGAGATAGTGCAGGGGGTAATGGCTACACCTTC.

This chain uses TRBV10-3 with TRBJ2-1; 7 nucleotides match TRBD2. Germline CDR1 reads ENHRY; CDR2 reads SYGVKD. The CDR3 has 15 residues. V was clipped by 6 bases and J by 9 bases; unmatched bases: 14. CDR3 sequence: CAIRTSYGLVSEQFF. The CDR3 region has the DNA TGTGCCATCAGAACCTCCTACGGACTAGTCAGTGAGCAGTTCTTC.

The V gene is TRBV5-1, the J gene TRBJ2-1, with TRBD1 matching 10 bases. The CDR3 is made up of 15 amino acids. CDR1 is SGHRS, CDR2 YFSETQ, per germline. V dropped 6 bases and J dropped 4; count of bases not matched to a gene: 7. CDR3 region: CASKPGQGSYNEQFF. As DNA, the CDR3 is TGCGCCAGCAAACCGGGACAGGGGTCGTACAATGAGCAGTTCTTC.

In DNA form, the CDR3 reads TGTGCCAGCAGCACCCAGCGGGGGGGCCGGGATACGCAGTATTTT. Translated: CASSTQRGGRDTQYF. The rearrangement uses TRBV5-4 and TRBJ2-3; 10 bases match TRBD2. The CDR3 is 15 residues long. Germline V gene lookup returns CDR1 SGHNT and CDR2 YYREEE (reference sequence). The trim removed 4 bases at V and 6 bases at J, leaving 8 bases unmatched.

To note about this clone: Germline is not matched at one junction end, which may reflect a read error. The chain uses TRBV7-7 and TRBJ2-1; 8 bases fit TRBD2. The CDR3 runs to 16 residues. Germline V lookup: CDR1 SSHAT, CDR2 FNYEAQ (reference sequence). For the CDR3, the DNA is TGTGCTAGCAGCCCAACAGCGGGGGCCGGGACCCATGAGCAGTTCTTC. This encodes CASSPTAGAGTHEQFF.

The chain carries TRBV19 and TRBJ1-1, with D tentatively TRBD1 (6 bases). CDR3 length: 15 residues. Trimming stripped 6 bases from V and 8 bases from J, with 22 bases between. CDR1 and CDR2 from the germline V gene are LNHDA and SQIVND (reference sequence). DNA for the CDR3: TGTGCCAGTAGCCTAACCGGGGGCTCGGGTCAAGAAGCTTTCTTT. The encoded protein is CASSLTGGSGQEAFF.

The count of this clone is one. V usage is TRBV19 and J usage is TRBJ2-7; D gene unclear. Looked up from germline, CDR1 is LNHDA and CDR2 is SQIVND (reference sequence). V was shortened by 6 bases and J by 7 bases, with 13 bases between the two germline ends. The length of the CDR3 is 12 residues. The CDR3 loop reads CASRSDRREQYF. As DNA, the CDR3 is TGTGCCAGTAGGTCGGATCGTAGGGAGCAGTACTTC.

The genes are TRBV6-5 and TRBJ1-1, with TRBD1 matching over 10 bases. V trimming: 10 bases; J trimming: 6 bases; junction bases outside the gene matches: 14. CDR3 length: 15 amino acids. Germline lookup yields CDR1 MNHEY and CDR2 SVGAGI. CDR3: CATRTGGQAGAEAFF. The CDR3 DNA follows: TGTGCCACGAGGACAGGGGGGCAGGCCGGCGCTGAAGCTTTCTTT.

The chain combines TRBV28 with TRBJ1-1, with 9 bases identical to TRBD1. Germline CDR1 is MDHEN and CDR2 is SYDVKM. V trimming: 6 bases; J trimming: 3 bases; junction bases outside the gene matches: 2. The CDR3 is 13 amino acids. CDR3 nucleotides: TGTGCCAGCAGGACAGGGGGGGACACTGAAGCTTTCTTT. Its protein is CASRTGGDTEAFF.

The chain recombines TRBV11-1 with TRBJ2-1, with 9 bases aligning to TRBD2. CDR3 length equals 15 residues. Germline CDR1 reads SGHAT; CDR2 reads FQDESV (reference sequence). Trimming at V came to 5 bases and at J to 2 bases, leaving 4 bases not matched to a gene. For the CDR3, the DNA is TGTGCCAGCAGCCATGGCGGGGGGGCCTACAATGAGCAGTTCTTC. It specifies CASSHGGGAYNEQFF.

V and J are TRBV11-3 and TRBJ2-2; D is tentatively TRBD1 or TRBD2 (5 bases each). The CDR3 spans 14 residues. The V end was cut by 5 bases, the J end by 1 base, with 8 bases between. Germline CDR1 is SGHNT and CDR2 is YENEEA. This chain's CDR3 is CASSRGENTGELFF. Here the CDR3 DNA reads TGTGCCAGCAGCCGAGGGGAGAACACCGGGGAGCTGTTTTTT.

V usage is TRBV7-2 and J usage is TRBJ2-2; 7 bases map to TRBD2. The CDR3 length is 14 residues. Germline V gives CDR1 SGHTA, CDR2 FQGNSA. V was clipped by 5 bases and J by 6 bases; unmatched bases: 6. The CDR3 DNA follows: TGTGCCAGCAGCCAGGGACGGGAGGCCGGGGAGCTGTTTTTT. It translates to CASSQGREAGELFF.

This clone was counted only a few times. The rearrangement links TRBV2 to TRBJ1-5; the D gene is possibly TRBD1 (5 bases). Germline CDR1 SNHLY, CDR2 FYNNEI. CDR3 length: 15 residues. The V and J ends lost 6 bases and 1 base respectively, with 13 bases between them. The CDR3 is CASRRGDVSNQPQHF. In nucleotides, the CDR3 is TGTGCCAGCAGAAGAGGGGATGTAAGCAATCAGCCCCAGCATTTT.

The chain is built from TRBV4-3 and TRBJ1-1; D is perhaps TRBD1 (5 bases). The V gene's germline CDR1 is LGHNA and CDR2 YSLEER. V was trimmed by 0 bases and J by 5 bases, leaving 16 bases between them. The CDR3 length is 16 residues. The CDR3 loop is CASSQDLRQGGTEAFF. For the CDR3, the DNA is TGCGCCAGCAGCCAAGACCTTAGGCAGGGAGGGACTGAAGCTTTCTTT.

The rearrangement links TRBV10-3 to TRBJ1-2; 8 bases match TRBD1. CDR3 length equals 14 residues. V lost 6 bases to trimming and J lost 4 bases; unmatched junction nucleotides: 7. CDR1 and CDR2 from the germline V gene are ENHRY and SYGVKD. This CDR3 reads CAIRTGDWVYGYTF. CDR3 sequence (DNA): TGTGCCATCAGGACAGGGGATTGGGTCTATGGCTACACCTTC.

The gene calls are TRBV2 and TRBJ1-2; the D gene is possibly TRBD1 (6 bases). Germline assignment: CDR1 SNHLY and CDR2 FYNNEI. Trimming removed 5 bases from V and 2 bases from J, with 12 bases in between. This CDR3 region has 14 residues. CDR3 nucleotides: TGTGCCAGCAGTCAAGGGGGACGGAACTATGGCTACACCTTC. As protein: CASSQGGRNYGYTF.

In its sample, this clone was seen once. The chain links TRBV28 to TRBJ2-7; no clear D gene. CDR1 is MDHEN and CDR2 is SYDVKM in the germline V gene. With 7 bases removed from V and 6 bases from J, the gap between germline ends came to 19 bases. The CDR3 has 14 residues. This CDR3 is CASTEARTDLEQYF. The CDR3 DNA follows: TGTGCCAGCACCGAGGCTAGGACCGATCTCGAGCAGTACTTC.

In nucleotides, the CDR3 is TGTGCCAGCTCAGCCGGGACAAGGGATGGCTACACCTTC. It specifies CASSAGTRDGYTF. The rearrangement joins TRBV18 to TRBJ1-2, with D perhaps matching TRBD1 (6 bases). Trimming shortened V by 5 bases and J by 6 bases, and 13 bases separated the two germline ends. CDR3 length: 13 amino acids. CDR1 and CDR2 from the germline V gene are KGHSH and LQKENI. Looking up the rest from reference TRBV18 and TRBJ1-2 gives the full variable domain: NAGVMQNPRHLVRRRGQEARLRCSPMKGHSHVYWYRQLPEEGLKFMVYLQKENIIDESGMPKERFSAEFPKEGPSILRIQQVVRGDSAAYFCASSAGTRDGYTFGSGTRLTVV.

This chain connects TRBV20-1 to TRBJ1-5; D is uncertain. The length of the CDR3 is 11 residues. V was pared by 1 base and J by 3 bases, with 1 base between. CDR1 DFQATT and CDR2 SNEGSKA come from the germline V gene (reference sequence). Written as DNA, the CDR3 is TGCAGTGCTAGAGCCAATCAGCCCCAGCATTTT. This translates into CSARANQPQHF.

A few counts support this clone. This chain connects TRBV4-1 to TRBJ1-4; D possibly corresponds to TRBD1 (5 bases). Per the germline V gene, CDR1 is MGHRA and CDR2 is YSYEKL. This CDR3 spans 15 amino acids. Trimming removed 1 base at V and 3 bases at J, with 9 bases between. The CDR3 sequence: CASSQGLGANEKLFF. The CDR3 region has the DNA TGCGCCAGCAGCCAAGGGTTGGGGGCTAATGAAAAACTGTTTTTT.

The rearrangement uses TRBV7-2 and TRBJ2-2; unclear D gene. The V gene's germline CDR1 is SGHTA and CDR2 FQGNSA. V lost 3 bases to trimming and J lost 7 bases, with 6 bases between them. CDR3 length equals 12 residues. The CDR3 nucleotides are TGTGCCAGCAGCTTTGATCTCGGGGAGCTGTTTTTT. Translated, it gives CASSFDLGELFF.